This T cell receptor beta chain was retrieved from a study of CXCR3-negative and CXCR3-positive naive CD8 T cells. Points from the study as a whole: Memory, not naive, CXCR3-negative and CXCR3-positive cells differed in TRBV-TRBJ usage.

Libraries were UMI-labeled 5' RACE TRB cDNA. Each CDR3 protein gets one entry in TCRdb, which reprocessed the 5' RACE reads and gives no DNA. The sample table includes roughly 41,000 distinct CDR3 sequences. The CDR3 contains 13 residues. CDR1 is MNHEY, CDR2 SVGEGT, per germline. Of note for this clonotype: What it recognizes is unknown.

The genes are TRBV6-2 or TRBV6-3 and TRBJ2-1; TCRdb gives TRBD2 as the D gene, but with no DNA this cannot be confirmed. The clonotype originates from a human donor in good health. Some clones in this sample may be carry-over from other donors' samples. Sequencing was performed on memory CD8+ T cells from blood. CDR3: CASSYWEKDEQFF.